Each of the 14 T cell receptor beta chains below was sequenced from the same sample in a study of shared clonotypes between healthy human individuals. Selected positively for CCR7 and CD45RO-negative, naive CD8 cells excluded terminally differentiated effector memory CD45RA+ cells. TCRdb's table, derived via immunoSEQ multiplex PCR, lists solely in-frame clones and lacks some. Altogether approximately 1.9 million clones are present, about 94% being singletons, with the ten largest covering less than 2%. The specimen was naive CD8+ T cells from PBMCs. Receptors originate from a man between 18 and 35 years old in good health. Some clones in this sample may be carry-over from other donors' samples.

This clone was found once. J is TRBJ2-7 and V is TRBV2, with 11 bases matching TRBD2. Germline CDR1 and CDR2: SNHLY and FYNNEI. The CDR3 length is 16 residues. Losses at the gene ends were 0 bases for V and 2 bases for J; bases not matched to a gene: 3. Written as DNA, the CDR3 is TGTGCCAGCAGTGAAGCTAGCGGGAGGGCCCCCTACGAGCAGTACTTC. Translation gives CASSEASGRAPYEQYF.

This chain joins TRBV15 and TRBJ2-1, with 7 nucleotides matching TRBD1. The V segment lost 6 bases and the J segment 6 bases; nucleotides outside the gene matches: 8. Germline-derived CDR1 and CDR2 are LNHNV and YYDKDF (reference sequence). The CDR3 is 14 amino acids. The CDR3 protein is CATRAQGSGNEQFF. CDR3 nucleotide sequence: TGTGCCACCAGGGCACAGGGGTCCGGCAATGAGCAGTTCTTC. The whole variable domain, remainder taken from reference TRBV15 and TRBJ2-1, is DAMVIQNPRYQVTQFGKPVTLSCSQTLNHNVMYWYQQKSSQAPKLLFHYYDKDFNNEADTPDNFQSRRPNTSFCFLDIRSPGLGDTAMYLCATRAQGSGNEQFFGPGTRLTVL.

The V call is TRBV5-4, the J call TRBJ1-2, with TRBD1 matching 9 bases. V lost 4 bases and J lost 7; bases outside the gene matches: 8. The germline gives CDR1 SGHNT, CDR2 YYREEE (reference sequence). The CDR3 sequence is 14 residues long. The CDR3 region has the DNA TGTGCCAGCAGCCCCATCCGGGACAGGGTTGGCTACACCTTC. As protein: CASSPIRDRVGYTF. Using reference TRBV5-4 and TRBJ1-2 for the parts outside the CDR3, the full variable domain is ETGVTQSPTHLIKTRGQQVTLRCSSQSGHNTVSWYQQALGQGPQFIFQYYREEENGRGNFPPRFSGLQFPNYSSELNVNALELDDSALYLCASSPIRDRVGYTFGSGTRLTVV.

The chain combines TRBV23-1 with TRBJ2-7; tentative D call: TRBD1 (7 bases). TRBV23-1 is marked as an open reading frame, function uncertain. The CDR3 is made up of 18 amino acids. The V and J ends lost 3 bases and 5 bases respectively, with 26 bases between them. CDR3 protein: CASSQNLFWGQGEDEQYF. The CDR3 DNA reads as TGCGCCAGCAGTCAGAATTTATTTTGGGGTCAGGGGGAGGACGAGCAGTACTTC.

The CDR3 loop reads CASSPGLTPNEQFF. The CDR3 DNA sequence: TGTGCCAGCAGTCCGGGACTAACCCCCAATGAGCAGTTCTTC. V gene TRBV28 combines with J gene TRBJ2-1, with TRBD2 matching over 7 bases. The CDR3 has 14 residues. Germline CDR1 reads MDHEN; CDR2 reads SYDVKM. Trimming cost V 5 bases and J 6 bases; bases outside gene matches: 7.

The J gene is TRBJ2-1, the V gene TRBV7-9; D is perhaps TRBD2 (6 bases). CDR1 is SEHNR and CDR2 is FQNEAQ in the germline V gene (reference sequence). V was pared by 4 bases and J by 2 bases, with 15 bases between. There are 16 residues in the CDR3. The CDR3 sequence: CASSSPKEGPYNEQFF. CDR3 bases: TGTGCCAGCAGCTCCCCGAAGGAGGGCCCCTACAATGAGCAGTTCTTC.

The chain recombines TRBV5-4 with TRBJ1-2; the D is unclear. Germline V CDR1 and CDR2: SGHNT, YYREEE (reference sequence). Trimming cost V 7 bases and J 8 bases, with 21 bases left between them. CDR3 length: 14 amino acids. In DNA, the CDR3 is TGTGCCAGCTTTAAAGGCGGGTCGATCGAGGGCTACACCTTC. Encoded protein: CASFKGGSIEGYTF.

Points on this clone: The sample holds other DNA sequences that translate to the same CDR3. The chain combines TRBV5-1 with TRBJ2-7; tentatively, D is TRBD2 (6 bases). Trimming cost V 0 bases and J 2 bases, with 6 bases left between them. This CDR3 has 13 amino acids. The V gene's germline CDR1 is SGHRS and CDR2 YFSETQ. The DNA for the CDR3 is TGCGCCAGCAGCTTGGGCGGGACCTACGAGCAGTACTTC. It encodes CASSLGGTYEQYF. The complete variable domain, with remaining parts taken from reference TRBV5-1 and TRBJ2-7, reads KAGVTQTPRYLIKTRGQQVTLSCSPISGHRSVSWYQQTPGQGLQFLFEYFSETQRNKGNFPGRFSGRQFSNSRSEMNVSTLELGDSALYLCASSLGGTYEQYFGPGTRLTVT.

V gene TRBV7-9 combines with J gene TRBJ2-3; D may be TRBD2 (5 bases). The CDR3 sequence is 17 residues long. Germline values: CDR1 SEHNR, CDR2 FQNEAQ (reference sequence). The V end lost 4 bases, the J end lost 1 base, and 18 bases lay between the germline ends. CDR3 DNA: TGTGCCAGCAGCTCCACCTCGGGGAGATCTCGCACAGATACGCAGTATTTT. Its protein is CASSSTSGRSRTDTQYF.

The chain is built from TRBV21-1 and TRBJ1-1; TRBD1, the D gene given by the table, was not confirmed from the DNA. TRBV21-1 is shown as a pseudogene. This CDR3 has 17 residues. For the CDR3, the DNA is TGTGCCAGCAGCAAAGGGGACAGGGAAGAGGAAATGACTGAAGCTTTCTTT. Translated: CASSKGDREEEMTEAFF.

This sequence joins TRBV5-6 and TRBJ2-1; possibly TRBD2 for D (5 bases). The germline V and J ends were trimmed by 0 bases and 3 bases, with 19 bases remaining between them. Germline V gene sequence: CDR1 SGHDT, CDR2 YYEEEE. This CDR3 comprises 18 residues. The CDR3 spells CASSLVSGTLQLYNEQFF. CDR3 bases: TGTGCCAGCAGCTTGGTAAGCGGCACCCTCCAGCTCTACAATGAGCAGTTCTTC.

The V and J genes are TRBV11-2 and TRBJ1-2; D possibly corresponds to TRBD1 (5 bases). CDR1 is SGHAT, CDR2 FQNNGV, per germline. The CDR3 has 15 amino acids. The germline V and J ends were trimmed by 4 bases and 1 base, with 13 bases remaining between them. The CDR3 sequence is CASSSTGAFNYGYTF. The CDR3 DNA reads as TGTGCCAGCAGCTCGACCGGGGCTTTTAACTATGGCTACACCTTC. The full variable domain, its missing parts supplied by reference TRBV11-2 and TRBJ1-2, is EAGVAQSPRYKIIEKRQSVAFWCNPISGHATLYWYQQILGQGPKLLIQFQNNGVVDDSQLPKDRFSAERLKGVDSTLKIQPAKLEDSAVYLCASSSTGAFNYGYTFGSGTRLTVV.

This chain connects TRBV7-6 to TRBJ2-7; 10 positions agree with TRBD1. This CDR3 is 15 amino acids long. CDR1 SGHVS and CDR2 FNYEAQ come from the germline V gene. The V and J ends lost 1 base and 6 bases, in that order; junction bases with no gene match: 6. The CDR3 DNA reads as TGTGCCAGCAGCTTAGACGGGACAGGGGTTGTCGAGCAGTACTTC. Translating gives CASSLDGTGVVEQYF.

V usage is TRBV29-1 and J usage is TRBJ2-1; the match to TRBD1 covers 12 bases. There are 13 residues in the CDR3. V lost 7 bases, J lost 6 bases, and 4 bases stayed unmatched. Germline assignment: CDR1 SQVTM and CDR2 ANQGSEA. CDR3 in amino acids: CSAPGQGANEQFF. In nucleotides, the CDR3 is TGCAGCGCACCGGGACAGGGGGCCAATGAGCAGTTCTTC.